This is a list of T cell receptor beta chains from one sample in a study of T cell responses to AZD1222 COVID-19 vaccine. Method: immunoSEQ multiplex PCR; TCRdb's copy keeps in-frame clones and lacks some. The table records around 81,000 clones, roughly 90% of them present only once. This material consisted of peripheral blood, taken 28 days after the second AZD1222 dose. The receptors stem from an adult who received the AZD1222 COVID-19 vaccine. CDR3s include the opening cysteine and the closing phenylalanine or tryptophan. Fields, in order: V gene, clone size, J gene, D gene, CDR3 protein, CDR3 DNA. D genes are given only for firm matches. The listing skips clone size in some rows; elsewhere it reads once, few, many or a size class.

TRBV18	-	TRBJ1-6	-	CASSPRTLDNSPLHF	TGTGCCAGCTCACCAAGAACCCTAGATAATTCACCCCTCCACTTT
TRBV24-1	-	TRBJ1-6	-	CATTRSSYNSPLHF	TGTGCCACCACCCGATCGTCCTATAATTCACCCCTCCACTTT
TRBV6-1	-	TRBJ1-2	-	CASSEYGGAGYGYTF	TGTGCCAGCAGTGAGTACGGAGGGGCTGGCTATGGCTACACCTTC
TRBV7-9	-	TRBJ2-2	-	CASSLARLAPGELFF	TGTGCCAGCAGCTTAGCGCGGCTAGCGCCCGGGGAGCTGTTTTTT
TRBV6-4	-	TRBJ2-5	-	CASSGGPVSFETQYF	TGTGCCAGCAGTGGGGGGCCGGTGTCATTCGAGACCCAGTACTTC
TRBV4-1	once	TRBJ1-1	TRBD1	CASSPSNRGMDTEAFF	TGCGCCAGCAGCCCCTCAAACAGGGGGATGGACACTGAAGCTTTCTTT
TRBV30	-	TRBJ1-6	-	CAWGIQTNSPLHF	TGTGCCTGGGGGATACAGACTAATTCACCCCTCCACTTT
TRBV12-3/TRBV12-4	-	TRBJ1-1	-	CASQRTEAFF	TGTGCCAGCCAGAGGACTGAAGCTTTCTTT
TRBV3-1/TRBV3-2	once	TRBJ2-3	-	CASSQRTDTQYF	TGTGCCAGCAGCCAACGTACAGATACGCAGTATTTT
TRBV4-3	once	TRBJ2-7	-	CASSQEVVGLYEQYF	TGCGCCAGCAGCCAAGAGGTGGTGGGCCTCTACGAGCAGTACTTC
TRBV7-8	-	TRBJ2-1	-	CASSLITAYNEQFF	TGTGCCAGCAGCTTAATAACGGCCTACAATGAGCAGTTCTTC
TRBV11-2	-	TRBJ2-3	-	CASRSQPTDTQYF	TGTGCCAGCAGATCCCAACCCACAGATACGCAGTATTTT
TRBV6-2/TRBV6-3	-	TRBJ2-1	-	CASSLTVEQFF	TGTGCCAGCAGCCTTACAGTTGAGCAGTTCTTC
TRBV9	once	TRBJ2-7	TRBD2	CASSVGLAGVSYEQYF	TGTGCCAGCAGCGTGGGACTAGCGGGAGTCTCCTACGAGCAGTACTTC
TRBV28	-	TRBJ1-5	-	CASTPGFNQPQHF	TGTGCCAGCACCCCAGGATTCAATCAGCCCCAGCATTTT
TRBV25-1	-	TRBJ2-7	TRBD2	CASSRGGNYEQYF	TGTGCCAGCAGTCGCGGGGGGAACTACGAGCAGTACTTC
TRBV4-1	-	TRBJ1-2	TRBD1	CASSHPPTGSYGYTF	TGCGCCAGCAGCCATCCTCCGACAGGGTCCTATGGCTACACCTTC
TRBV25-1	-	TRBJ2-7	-	CASSERYEQYF	TGTGCCAGCTCCGAGCGCTACGAGCAGTACTTC
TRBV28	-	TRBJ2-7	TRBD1	CASSRPGQGTYEQYF	TGTGCCAGCAGTCGCCCGGGACAGGGCACCTACGAGCAGTACTTC
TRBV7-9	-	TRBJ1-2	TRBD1	CASSLPGQGLGGYTF	TGTGCCAGCAGCCTTCCGGGACAGGGTCTCGGTGGCTACACCTTC
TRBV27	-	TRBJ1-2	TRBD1	CASRRDRQFYGYTF	TGTGCCAGCCGAAGGGACAGGCAATTCTATGGCTACACCTTC
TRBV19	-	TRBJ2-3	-	CASNFGGASTDTQYF	TGTGCCAGTAATTTCGGAGGGGCTAGCACAGATACGCAGTATTTT
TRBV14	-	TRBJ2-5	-	CASSQLGLFQETQYF	TGTGCCAGCAGCCAACTGGGACTCTTCCAAGAGACCCAGTACTTC
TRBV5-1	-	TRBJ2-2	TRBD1	CASSTGQGGTGELFF	TGCGCCAGCAGCACGGGACAGGGTGGAACCGGGGAGCTGTTTTTT
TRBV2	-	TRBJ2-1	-	CASSERYNEQFF	TGTGCCAGCAGTGAACGGTACAATGAGCAGTTCTTC
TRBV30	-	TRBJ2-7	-	CAWSSLRRSYEQYF	TGTGCCTGGAGTTCCCTCAGAAGGTCCTACGAGCAGTACTTC
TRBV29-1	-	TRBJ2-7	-	CSAPYRVAYEQYF	TGCAGCGCCCCCTACAGGGTAGCCTACGAGCAGTACTTC
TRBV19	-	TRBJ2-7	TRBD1	CASSAYRGQGSDEQYF	TGTGCCAGTAGTGCTTACCGCGGACAGGGGAGCGACGAGCAGTACTTC
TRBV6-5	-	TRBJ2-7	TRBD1	CASSYRGGTNYEQYF	TGTGCCAGCAGCTACAGGGGTGGGACCAACTACGAGCAGTACTTC
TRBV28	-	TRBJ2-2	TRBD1	CAGRTGTPGELFF	TGTGCCGGCCGGACAGGGACCCCCGGGGAGCTGTTTTTT
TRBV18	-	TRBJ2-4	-	CASSPRSQNIQYF	TGTGCCAGCTCACCAAGGAGTCAAAACATTCAGTACTTC
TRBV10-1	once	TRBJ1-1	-	CASSSRTNTEAFF	TGCGCCAGCAGTTCTCGGACGAACACTGAAGCTTTCTTT
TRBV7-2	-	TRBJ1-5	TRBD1	CASSLRQGGNQPQHF	TGTGCCAGCAGCTTAAGACAGGGTGGCAATCAGCCCCAGCATTTT
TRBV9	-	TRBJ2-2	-	CASSAGATGELFF	TGTGCCAGCAGCGCAGGAGCGACCGGGGAGCTGTTTTTT
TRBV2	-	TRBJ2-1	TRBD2	CASSPGLAGDNEQFF	TGTGCCAGCAGTCCGGGACTAGCGGGAGATAATGAGCAGTTCTTC
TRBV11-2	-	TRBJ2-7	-	CASSSRVYEQYF	TGTGCCAGCAGCTCCAGGGTTTACGAGCAGTACTTC
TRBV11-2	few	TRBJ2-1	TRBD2	CASSFFFGSGRAVEQFF	TGTGCCAGCAGCTTTTTCTTCGGAAGCGGGAGGGCCGTGGAGCAGTTCTTC
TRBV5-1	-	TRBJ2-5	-	CASSLAAIRQETQYF	TGCGCCAGCAGCTTGGCCGCCATCCGGCAAGAGACCCAGTACTTC
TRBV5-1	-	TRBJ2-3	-	CASSLNGATSTDTQYF	TGCGCCAGCAGCTTGAATGGGGCAACTAGCACAGATACGCAGTATTTT
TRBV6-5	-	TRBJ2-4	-	CASSYSGLAKNIQYF	TGTGCCAGCAGTTACTCCGGGTTGGCCAAAAACATTCAGTACTTC
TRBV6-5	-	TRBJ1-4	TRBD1	CASIDRGANEKLFF	TGTGCCAGCATCGACAGGGGGGCTAATGAAAAACTGTTTTTT
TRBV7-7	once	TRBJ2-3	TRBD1	CASTEGQGATDTQYF	TGTGCTAGCACCGAGGGACAGGGTGCCACAGATACGCAGTATTTT